This entry lists 27 T cell receptor beta chains sequenced from one sample in a study of blood T cell repertoires in COVID-19. TCRdb keeps only in-frame clones here, not all; method: immunoSEQ multiplex PCR. The sample yields under 200,000 clones, around 84% seen once. The specimen sequenced was PBMCs or T cells enriched from blood (not recorded which). These receptors all stem from a woman between 50 and 59 years old who had recovered from COVID-19.

This chain joins TRBV23-1 and TRBJ2-1; D gene ambiguous. TRBV23-1 has ORF status, its function being uncertain. Trimming shortened V by 3 bases and J by 8 bases, and 14 bases separated the two germline ends. This CDR3 is 14 amino acids long. The CDR3 sequence is CASSHPDAADEQFF. The CDR3, as DNA: TGCGCCAGCAGTCACCCTGACGCGGCGGATGAGCAGTTCTTC.

This chain uses TRBV6-5 with TRBJ2-5; 7 nucleotides align to TRBD2. The CDR3 is 15 residues long. With 0 bases clipped from V and 5 bases from J, the junction kept 6 bases outside the gene matches. CDR1 is MNHEY and CDR2 is SVGAGI in the germline V gene. The CDR3 DNA reads as TGTGCCAGCAGTTACTCGGGGAGGGCGGGGGAGACCCAGTACTTC. Its translation is CASSYSGRAGETQYF.

The chain combines TRBV5-1 with TRBJ2-7; no definite D call. The CDR3 is 11 residues long. Deletions cut 4 bases from V and 4 bases from J, with 6 bases between. Germline V gives CDR1 SGHRS, CDR2 YFSETQ. The chain's CDR3 is CASSLEYEQYF. In DNA, the CDR3 is TGCGCCAGCAGCCTAGAGTACGAGCAGTACTTC.

This chain links TRBV29-1 with TRBJ2-2; the D gene is possibly TRBD1 (6 bases). Trimming took 4 bases from V and 8 from J, leaving 11 bases between them. Germline V gene data show CDR1 as SQVTM and CDR2 as ANQGSEA. There are 12 residues in the CDR3. CDR3 nucleotides: TGCAGCGTTGCATGGGGGCAGGGGGAGCTGTTTTTT. Encoded protein: CSVAWGQGELFF.

This chain uses TRBV19 with TRBJ1-3; D gene ambiguous. The ends were cut back, 8 bases at V and 2 bases at J, with 16 bases in the middle. Looked up from germline, CDR1 is LNHDA and CDR2 is SQIVND (reference sequence). The CDR3 spans 15 residues. The CDR3 DNA sequence: TGTGCCAGTGAACCCAGGAGGCAGACTGGAAACACCATATATTTT. Translated, it gives CASEPRRQTGNTIYF.

This chain links TRBV28 with TRBJ1-1; the D is unclear. The CDR3 length is 14 residues. Trimming took 9 bases from V and 0 from J, leaving 14 bases between them. Germline CDR1 MDHEN, CDR2 SYDVKM. The chain's CDR3 is CASQAGTLNTEAFF. DNA of the CDR3: TGTGCCAGTCAGGCAGGCACCTTGAACACTGAAGCTTTCTTT.

The CDR3 region is CAHSGGQGFQPQHF. The CDR3 DNA reads TGTGCCCACTCCGGCGGACAGGGATTCCAGCCCCAGCATTTT. V is TRBV6-5 and J is TRBJ1-5; TRBD1 matches at 8 bases. V dropped 11 bases and J dropped 7; count of bases not matched to a gene: 13. Germline-derived CDR1 and CDR2 are MNHEY and SVGAGI. The length of the CDR3 is 14 residues.

Only one count was recorded for this clone. The rearrangement joins TRBV4-2 to TRBJ1-6, with a possible D match to TRBD1 (5 bases). The germline V gene has CDR1 LGHNA and CDR2 YNFKEQ. This CDR3 has 15 amino acids. The V and J ends lost 0 bases and 7 bases respectively, with 10 bases between them. CDR3 coding DNA: TGTGCCAGCAGCCAAGATAAGCAGGGCAATTCACCCCTCCACTTT. Amino acid sequence: CASSQDKQGNSPLHF.

The chain links TRBV5-4 to TRBJ2-1; D is unresolved. Trimming removed 7 bases at V and 0 bases at J, with 11 bases between. The CDR3 has 14 residues. Germline V gives CDR1 SGHNT, CDR2 YYREEE (reference sequence). CDR3 in DNA: TGTGCCAGCGGTTCGACAAACTCCTACAATGAGCAGTTCTTC. This codes for CASGSTNSYNEQFF.

This clone was seen just once. V is TRBV28 and J is TRBJ2-3; tentative D call: TRBD1 (6 bases). The germline CDR1 and CDR2 sequences are MDHEN and SYDVKM. V dropped 2 bases and J dropped 0 bases, with 6 bases sitting between them. The CDR3 consists of 14 residues. CDR3 residues: CASSLRGSTDTQYF. The CDR3 region has the DNA TGTGCCAGCAGTTTAAGGGGGAGCACAGATACGCAGTATTTT.

The V call is TRBV19, the J call TRBJ2-1; the D gene is possibly TRBD2 (5 bases). This CDR3 contains 15 residues. V was shortened by 2 bases and J by 6 bases, with 14 bases between the two germline ends. Germline values: CDR1 LNHDA, CDR2 SQIVND (reference sequence). In DNA, the CDR3 is TGTGCCAGTAGTATAACAGCGGAAAAATTCAATGAGCAGTTCTTC. As protein: CASSITAEKFNEQFF.

With regard to this clone: Other DNA sequences in this specimen translate into the identical CDR3. The V gene is TRBV5-1, the J gene TRBJ1-5, with 7 bases fitting TRBD1. Trimming removed 3 bases from V and 4 bases from J; junction bases left unmatched: 7. Germline V gene lookup returns CDR1 SGHRS and CDR2 YFSETQ. This CDR3 has 15 amino acids. The CDR3 protein is CASSWLGTANQPQHF. The CDR3 bases are TGCGCCAGCAGCTGGCTCGGGACAGCAAATCAGCCCCAGCATTTT. The full variable domain, in which reference TRBV5-1 and TRBJ1-5 provide the parts outside the CDR3, is KAGVTQTPRYLIKTRGQQVTLSCSPISGHRSVSWYQQTPGQGLQFLFEYFSETQRNKGNFPGRFSGRQFSNSRSEMNVSTLELGDSALYLCASSWLGTANQPQHFGDGTRLSIL.

The chain joins TRBV6-1 to TRBJ1-2; D perhaps matches TRBD1 (6 bases). Germline CDR1 reads MNHNS; CDR2 reads SASEGT. This CDR3 is 13 amino acids long. Trimming pared 3 bases from V and 3 bases from J, leaving 8 bases between. The CDR3 protein is CASSDRQDYGYTF. The CDR3 DNA is TGTGCCAGCAGTGATCGACAGGACTATGGCTACACCTTC.

This clone has a handful of counts. The V call is TRBV19, the J call TRBJ2-2; D is unclear. The CDR3 contains 13 residues. V lost 7 bases and J lost 0, with 6 bases in between. Germline V CDR1 and CDR2: LNHDA, SQIVND (reference sequence). This CDR3 reads CASNPANTGELFF. DNA for the CDR3: TGTGCCAGTAACCCGGCGAACACCGGGGAGCTGTTTTTT.

The chain joins TRBV19 to TRBJ2-7, with 7 bases aligning to TRBD2. The V gene end was trimmed by 3 bases and the J gene end by 3 bases; junction bases not matched to a gene: 2. CDR1 LNHDA and CDR2 SQIVND come from the germline V gene (reference sequence). This CDR3 has 13 amino acids. The CDR3 spells CASSILADYEQYF. Written as DNA, the CDR3 is TGTGCCAGTAGTATTCTAGCGGACTACGAGCAGTACTTC.

As DNA, the CDR3 is TGTGCCAGCAGTCTTATCAGGGGAGTGATCCTCGCCGGGGCCAACGTCCTGACTTTC. As protein: CASSLIRGVILAGANVLTF. The chain joins TRBV6-2 or TRBV6-3 to TRBJ2-6; maybe TRBD1 (6 bases). CDR3 length: 19 amino acids. Germline V CDR1 and CDR2: MNHEY, SVGEGT. The germline V and J ends were trimmed by 5 bases and 4 bases, with 24 bases remaining between them.

The J gene is TRBJ2-7, the V gene TRBV28; 7 bases line up with TRBD1. The germline gives CDR1 MDHEN, CDR2 SYDVKM. The CDR3 is made up of 14 amino acids. The V gene end was trimmed by 5 bases and the J gene end by 2 bases; junction bases not matched to a gene: 6. CDR3 protein: CASSLPQGPYEQYF. The DNA for the CDR3 is TGTGCCAGCAGTCTCCCACAGGGGCCCTACGAGCAGTACTTC. The complete variable domain, with remaining parts taken from reference TRBV28 and TRBJ2-7, reads DVKVTQSSRYLVKRTGEKVFLECVQDMDHENMFWYRQDPGLGLRLIYFSYDVKMKEKGDIPEGYSVSREKKERFSLILESASTNQTSMYLCASSLPQGPYEQYFGPGTRLTVT.

This clone has only a few counts. J is TRBJ1-1 and V is TRBV9; no firm D call. Trimming removed 3 bases from V and 0 bases from J, with 6 bases in between. This CDR3 has 13 residues. The V gene's germline CDR1 is SGDLS and CDR2 YYNGEE. The CDR3, as DNA: TGTGCCAGCAGCGCCCTCTTGAACACTGAAGCTTTCTTT. This translates into CASSALLNTEAFF.

As DNA, the CDR3 is TGTGCCACCCGCCTGAGTGACACTGAAGCTTTCTTT. Its protein is CATRLSDTEAFF. This sequence joins TRBV19 and TRBJ1-1; D remains ambiguous. The CDR3 consists of 12 residues. V shed 10 bases and J shed 3 bases, with 12 bases lying between them. CDR1 LNHDA and CDR2 SQIVND come from the germline V gene (reference sequence).

Written as DNA, the CDR3 is TGTGCCAGCAGCTCGGGGGACACCATATATTTT. Translation: CASSSGDTIYF. V is TRBV7-2 and J is TRBJ1-3; a possible D gene is TRBD1 (5 bases). The CDR3 extends over 11 amino acids. V gave up 4 bases and J gave up 8 bases, with 6 bases separating them. Germline CDR1 is SGHTA and CDR2 is FQGNSA.

The rearrangement links TRBV4-3 to TRBJ2-3; D gene ambiguous. V was pared by 3 bases and J by 7 bases, with 11 bases between. In germline, CDR1 is LGHNA, CDR2 YSLEER. The CDR3 loop spans 13 amino acids. CDR3 nucleotides: TGCGCCAGCAGCCAGAGCTCGAGGTATACGCAGTATTTT. It yields the protein CASSQSSRYTQYF.

The rearrangement links TRBV28 to TRBJ1-3; D possibly corresponds to TRBD1 (5 bases). The CDR3 spans 15 residues. Trimming pared 3 bases from V and 2 bases from J, leaving 11 bases between. Germline loops: CDR1 MDHEN, CDR2 SYDVKM. CDR3 DNA sequence: TGTGCCAGCAGTTTTTCAGGGCTTACTGGAAACACCATATATTTT. Translating gives CASSFSGLTGNTIYF.

The V and J genes are TRBV2 and TRBJ1-2; 8 bases fit TRBD1. The CDR3 sequence is 13 residues long. In germline, CDR1 is SNHLY, CDR2 FYNNEI. V shed 4 bases, J shed 2 bases, and the junction held 0 bases outside the gene matches. The CDR3 DNA follows: TGTGCCAGCAGTGGGACAGGGAACTATGGCTACACCTTC. Translation gives CASSGTGNYGYTF.

The chain is built from TRBV5-1 and TRBJ1-6; D remains unclear. The V and J ends lost 2 bases and 7 bases respectively, with 4 bases between them. The CDR3 runs to 12 residues. Germline loops: CDR1 SGHRS, CDR2 YFSETQ. The CDR3 DNA is TGCGCCAGCAGCTTCGGGAATTCACCCCTCCACTTT. Its protein is CASSFGNSPLHF.

The chain links TRBV6-5 to TRBJ2-5, with TRBD1 identical over 9 bases. The CDR3 spans 16 residues. J was trimmed by 5 bases and V by 0 bases; bases with no gene match: 7. In germline, CDR1 is MNHEY, CDR2 SVGAGI. CDR3 region: CASSYSSGTGRETQYF. The CDR3 DNA follows: TGTGCCAGCAGTTACTCTTCCGGGACAGGGAGGGAGACCCAGTACTTC.

The rearrangement links TRBV5-6 to TRBJ2-7; 7 bases line up with TRBD2. This CDR3 region has 14 residues. The germline gives CDR1 SGHDT, CDR2 YYEEEE. The V segment lost 2 bases and the J segment 5 bases; nucleotides outside the gene matches: 7. The CDR3 reads CASSFAGEPHEQYF. The CDR3 DNA reads as TGTGCCAGCAGCTTCGCGGGAGAACCACACGAGCAGTACTTC.

The CDR3 DNA follows: TGTGCCATCCCACCCGACGGACTAGCGGGACCTAATGAGCAGTTCTTC. It yields the protein CAIPPDGLAGPNEQFF. V is TRBV7-9 and J is TRBJ2-1; 12 bases are shared with TRBD2. Germline assignment: CDR1 SEHNR and CDR2 FQNEAQ (reference sequence). The CDR3 has 16 residues. The J segment lost 7 bases and the V segment lost 10 bases, leaving 14 bases of the junction unmatched.